These 29 T cell receptor beta chains share one sample of origin, sequenced in a study of CD8 T cells in Susac syndrome. RNA in amounts of about 0.45 to 1 ug was reverse transcribed with random hexamers. TCRdb reanalysed the immunoSEQ multiplex PCR reads using MiXCR and keeps one entry per CDR3 protein. The table lists 190,000 or so distinct CDR3 sequences, around 95% of them singletons. The sample comprised CD4+ T cells from PBMCs. The receptors were sampled from a human donor with multiple sclerosis.

The rearrangement joins TRBV20-1 to TRBJ2-7; D gene uncertain. Germline CDR1 and CDR2: DFQATT and SNEGSKA (reference sequence). This CDR3 region has 12 residues. The ends were cut back, 2 bases at V and 6 bases at J, with 11 bases in the middle. CDR3 sequence: CSARSPWGEQYF. CDR3 in DNA: TGCAGTGCTAGAAGCCCCTGGGGCGAGCAGTACTTC.

V is TRBV12-3 or TRBV12-4 and J is TRBJ1-5, with 7 positions matching TRBD1. J gave up 4 bases and V 6 bases, and 3 bases lay outside the gene matches. This CDR3 is 13 amino acids long. This CDR3 reads CASRDRSNQPQHF. CDR3 nucleotide sequence: TGTGCCAGCAGGGACAGGTCGAATCAGCCCCAGCATTTT.

V gene TRBV6-5 combines with J gene TRBJ1-6; D gene ambiguous. This CDR3 is built from 13 residues. CDR1 and CDR2 from the germline V gene are MNHEY and SVGAGI. Deletions cut 2 bases from V and 6 bases from J, with 5 bases between. In DNA form, the CDR3 reads TGTGCCAGCAGTTACGGAGCTAATTCACCCCTCCACTTT. The encoded protein is CASSYGANSPLHF.

The chain has TRBV30 and TRBJ2-5; D unresolved. CDR3 size: 13 residues. Trimming took 2 bases from V and 2 from J, leaving 9 bases between them. Germline V gene lookup returns CDR1 GTSNPN and CDR2 SVGIG (reference sequence). The CDR3 protein is CAWSSMGQETQYF. The CDR3 DNA follows: TGTGCCTGGAGTAGCATGGGACAAGAGACCCAGTACTTC.

CDR3 nucleotide sequence: TGCAGCGTTGGACACATCAACTATGGCTACACCTTC. It translates to CSVGHINYGYTF. The chain is built from TRBV29-1 and TRBJ1-2; D unresolved. V lost 4 bases and J lost 2, with 8 bases in between. CDR3 length equals 12 residues. From germline, CDR1 is SQVTM and CDR2 ANQGSEA.

The CDR3 DNA reads TGTGCCTGGAGTGTACAGGGCACCTACGAGCAGTACGTC. It yields the protein CAWSVQGTYEQYV. V and J are TRBV30 and TRBJ2-7; D might be TRBD1 (6 bases). The V end was cut by 0 bases, the J end by 2 bases, with 8 bases between. Germline values: CDR1 GTSNPN, CDR2 SVGIG (reference sequence). There are 13 residues in the CDR3.

This chain links TRBV13 with TRBJ1-1; tentatively, D is TRBD1 (5 bases). V dropped 7 bases and J dropped 0 bases, with 12 bases sitting between them. Per the germline V gene, CDR1 is PRHDT and CDR2 is FYEKMQ (reference sequence). The CDR3 extends over 14 amino acids. The CDR3 region is CASIGGGVNTEAFF. CDR3 nucleotides: TGTGCCAGCATCGGGGGTGGCGTGAACACTGAAGCTTTCTTT. The complete variable domain, with remaining parts taken from reference TRBV13 and TRBJ1-1, reads AAGVIQSPRHLIKEKRETATLKCYPIPRHDTVYWYQQGPGQDPQFLISFYEKMQSDKGSIPDRFSAQQFSDYHSELNMSSLELGDSALYFCASIGGGVNTEAFFGQGTRLTVV.

The V and J genes are TRBV7-9 and TRBJ2-3; TRBD2 aligns across 14 bases. Germline lookup yields CDR1 SEHNR and CDR2 FQNEAQ (reference sequence). The ends lost 2 bases at V and 2 bases at J; junction bases unmatched: 3. The CDR3 has 17 amino acids. The CDR3 loop is CASSLWTSGGSTDTQYF. CDR3 DNA sequence: TGTGCCAGCAGCTTATGGACTAGCGGGGGGTCCACAGATACGCAGTATTTT.

The CDR3 protein is CASSIQDSSTDTQYF. The CDR3 DNA follows: TGTGCCAGTAGTATACAGGATTCTAGCACAGATACGCAGTATTTT. The chain has TRBV19 and TRBJ2-3; no firm D call. The V gene's germline CDR1 is LNHDA and CDR2 SQIVND (reference sequence). The V gene lost 2 bases and the J gene lost 0 bases, with 9 bases spanning the gap. This CDR3 contains 15 residues.

J is TRBJ1-2 and V is TRBV6-5, with TRBD1 matching over 7 bases. This CDR3 has 12 amino acids. The germline CDR1 and CDR2 sequences are MNHEY and SVGAGI. The trim removed 5 bases at V and 7 bases at J, leaving 4 bases unmatched. The CDR3 region has the DNA TGTGCCAGCAGTCGACAGGGATCTGGCTACACCTTC. Translation: CASSRQGSGYTF.

The chain combines TRBV7-2 with TRBJ1-6; TRBD1 matches at 7 bases. The CDR3 totals 14 residues. Germline loops: CDR1 SGHTA, CDR2 FQGNSA. V gave up 4 bases and J gave up 7 bases; unmatched junction bases: 4. The CDR3 DNA sequence: TGTGCCAGCAGCTCTGGGACAGAGAATTCACCCCTCCACTTT. This sequence encodes CASSSGTENSPLHF.

The rearrangement joins TRBV5-4 to TRBJ2-5; 7 bases match TRBD2. There are 15 residues in the CDR3. Looked up from germline, CDR1 is SGHNT and CDR2 is YYREEE (reference sequence). The ends lost 4 bases at V and 1 base at J; junction bases unmatched: 7. The CDR3 DNA reads TGTGCCAGCAGCCAGACGACTAGCCCCCAAGAGACCCAGTACTTC. Translating gives CASSQTTSPQETQYF.

This chain joins TRBV3-1 and TRBJ2-7; D gene uncertain. Trimming stripped 1 base from V and 0 bases from J, with 7 bases between. This CDR3 has 14 amino acids. Germline V gene data show CDR1 as LGHDT and CDR2 as YNNKEL (reference sequence). The CDR3 DNA is TGTGCCAGCAGCCAAGTGACCAGCTCCTACGAGCAGTACTTC. It is translated as CASSQVTSSYEQYF.

The rearrangement uses TRBV29-1 and TRBJ1-2; tentative D call: TRBD1 (5 bases). CDR3 size: 13 residues. V shed 7 bases and J shed 0 bases, with 12 bases lying between them. Germline CDR1 is SQVTM and CDR2 is ANQGSEA. CDR3 bases: TGCAGCGCCCCGGAGGGGACTAACTATGGCTACACCTTC. Translated: CSAPEGTNYGYTF. The complete variable domain, with remaining parts taken from reference TRBV29-1 and TRBJ1-2, reads SAVISQKPSRDICQRGTSLTIQCQVDSQVTMMFWYRQQPGQSLTLIATANQGSEATYESGFVIDKFPISRPNLTFSTLTVSNMSPEDSSIYLCSAPEGTNYGYTFGSGTRLTVV.

The chain links TRBV3-1 to TRBJ2-1; D unresolved. CDR3 size: 13 residues. The V and J ends lost 1 base and 7 bases respectively, with 8 bases between them. Per germline, CDR1 LGHDT and CDR2 YNNKEL (reference sequence). The CDR3: CASSQVVGNEQFF. CDR3 in DNA: TGTGCCAGCAGCCAAGTCGTGGGGAATGAGCAGTTCTTC.

The V and J genes are TRBV29-1 and TRBJ2-7, with D tentatively TRBD1 or TRBD2 (5 bases each). The CDR3 spans 15 residues. The germline V gene encodes CDR1 SQVTM and CDR2 ANQGSEA. Trimming pared 4 bases from V and 2 bases from J, leaving 18 bases between. CDR3 loop: CSVGPGWQGTYEQYF. The CDR3 region has the DNA TGCAGCGTTGGACCGGGATGGCAGGGTACCTACGAGCAGTACTTC.

V is TRBV12-3 or TRBV12-4 and J is TRBJ2-3; D may be TRBD1 or TRBD2 (5 bases each). The CDR3 is 15 residues long. With 2 bases removed from V and 1 base from J, the gap between germline ends came to 10 bases. The CDR3: CASSLTGLGTDTQYF. CDR3 in DNA: TGTGCCAGCAGTTTAACGGGGCTCGGCACAGATACGCAGTATTTT.

The chain recombines TRBV6-2 or TRBV6-3 with TRBJ1-1; 12 nucleotides match TRBD1. This CDR3 is built from 15 residues. The germline V gene has CDR1 MNHEY and CDR2 SVGEGT. Trimming took 6 bases from V and 6 from J; bases not matched to a gene: 8. The CDR3 sequence: CASRDRDRGRAEAFF. Written as DNA, the CDR3 is TGTGCCAGCAGAGACCGGGACAGGGGGCGTGCTGAAGCTTTCTTT.

This clonotype appeared once. This chain uses TRBV3-1 with TRBJ1-6; a weak D match, TRBD1 (5 bases). Germline-derived CDR1 and CDR2 are LGHDT and YNNKEL (reference sequence). The CDR3 contains 14 residues. The V gene lost 8 bases and the J gene lost 6 bases, with 14 bases spanning the gap. The CDR3 coding sequence is TGTGCCAGCGCCGTAGGGGATGGTAATTCACCCCTCCACTTT. This codes for CASAVGDGNSPLHF.

This chain joins TRBV30 and TRBJ2-1; TRBD2 agrees at 9 bases. V lost 0 bases to trimming and J lost 9 bases; unmatched junction nucleotides: 0. The V gene's germline CDR1 is GTSNPN and CDR2 SVGIG (reference sequence). CDR3 length equals 12 residues. The CDR3 spells CAWSVRGGEQFF. The CDR3 DNA reads TGTGCCTGGAGTGTGCGGGGGGGTGAGCAGTTCTTC. Filled out from reference TRBV30 and TRBJ2-1, the complete variable domain reads SQTIHQWPATLVQPVGSPLSLECTVEGTSNPNLYWYRQAAGRGLQLLFYSVGIGQISSEVPQNLSASRPQDRQFILSSKKLLLSDSGFYLCAWSVRGGEQFFGPGTRLTVL.

J is TRBJ2-5 and V is TRBV20-1, with TRBD1 matching over 7 bases. The CDR3 is 15 residues long. V lost 1 base and J lost 4; bases outside the gene matches: 9. CDR1 and CDR2 from the germline V gene are DFQATT and SNEGSKA (reference sequence). The CDR3 protein is CSARAWPGGLETQYF. The CDR3 DNA follows: TGCAGTGCTAGAGCCTGGCCAGGGGGTTTAGAGACCCAGTACTTC.

The gene calls are TRBV12-3 or TRBV12-4 and TRBJ2-2; unclear D gene. The CDR3 contains 14 residues. V gave up 5 bases and J gave up 2 bases, with 9 bases separating them. CDR3: CASSPPINTGELFF. The CDR3 DNA reads as TGTGCCAGCAGTCCACCCATTAACACCGGGGAGCTGTTTTTT.

The DNA for the CDR3 is TGTGCCAGCAGCTTTCGTAGCAATCAGCCCCAGCATTTT. It is translated as CASSFRSNQPQHF. The rearrangement joins TRBV5-8 to TRBJ1-5, with D hard to call. Per germline, CDR1 SGHTS and CDR2 YDEGEE. V was clipped by 2 bases and J by 0 bases, with 3 bases between them. The CDR3 covers 13 residues.

This chain joins TRBV9 and TRBJ2-2; D uncertain. The CDR3 has 14 residues. V was pared by 4 bases and J by 7 bases, with 14 bases between. Germline V gene sequence: CDR1 SGDLS, CDR2 YYNGEE. CDR3 residues: CASSTRASNGELFF. CDR3 nucleotide sequence: TGTGCCAGCAGCACCCGGGCCTCAAACGGGGAGCTGTTTTTT.

This clonotype has only a few counts. This chain connects TRBV12-3 or TRBV12-4 to TRBJ1-6; 10 bases align to TRBD1. The CDR3 runs to 14 residues. The trim removed 6 bases at V and 8 bases at J, leaving 4 bases unmatched. The CDR3 DNA is TGTGCCAGCAGAACCGGGACAGGGGATTCACCCCTCCACTTT. Encoded protein: CASRTGTGDSPLHF.

This chain joins TRBV30 and TRBJ1-2, with a possible D match to TRBD1 (5 bases). This CDR3 has 12 residues. The germline CDR1 and CDR2 sequences are GTSNPN and SVGIG (reference sequence). Trimming removed 2 bases at V and 5 bases at J, with 9 bases between. The CDR3 reads CAWSQGLYGYTF. In DNA form, the CDR3 reads TGTGCCTGGAGTCAGGGACTATATGGCTACACCTTC.

This chain joins TRBV2 and TRBJ2-1; 10 nucleotides align to TRBD1. The CDR3 is made up of 15 amino acids. The V gene end was trimmed by 6 bases and the J gene end by 8 bases; junction bases not matched to a gene: 10. Germline V gene data show CDR1 as SNHLY and CDR2 as FYNNEI. CDR3 sequence (DNA): TGTGCCAGCAGAACCGGGACAGGGGTTATAGATGAGCAGTTCTTC. It is translated as CASRTGTGVIDEQFF.

The CDR3 DNA sequence: TGCGCCAGCAGCCGGGGACCTGACAACTATGGGGGTGAGCAGTTCTTC. Translated: CASSRGPDNYGGEQFF. This rearrangement joins TRBV5-1 to TRBJ2-1; TRBD1 or TRBD2 may be the D gene (5 bases each). V gave up 4 bases and J gave up 9 bases, with 23 bases separating them. There are 16 residues in the CDR3. CDR1 is SGHRS, CDR2 YFSETQ, per germline.

The chain couples TRBV12-3 or TRBV12-4 to TRBJ2-7, with D possibly called TRBD1 or TRBD2 (5 bases each). This CDR3 comprises 13 residues. V gave up 8 bases and J gave up 6 bases, with 17 bases separating them. CDR3 DNA: TGTGCCAGCGGAACAGGTGGTCGGGGCGAGCAGTACGTC. The encoded protein is CASGTGGRGEQYV.